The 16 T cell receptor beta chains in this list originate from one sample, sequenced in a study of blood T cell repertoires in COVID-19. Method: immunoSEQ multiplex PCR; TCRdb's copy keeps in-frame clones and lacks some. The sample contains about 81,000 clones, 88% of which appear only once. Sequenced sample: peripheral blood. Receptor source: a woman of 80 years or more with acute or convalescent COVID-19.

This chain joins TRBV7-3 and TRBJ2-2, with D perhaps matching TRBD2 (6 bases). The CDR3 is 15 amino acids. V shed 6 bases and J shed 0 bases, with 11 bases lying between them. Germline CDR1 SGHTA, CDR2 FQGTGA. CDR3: CASRSAGTNTGELFF. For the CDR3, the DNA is TGTGCCAGCAGGTCTGCGGGGACGAACACCGGGGAGCTGTTTTTT.

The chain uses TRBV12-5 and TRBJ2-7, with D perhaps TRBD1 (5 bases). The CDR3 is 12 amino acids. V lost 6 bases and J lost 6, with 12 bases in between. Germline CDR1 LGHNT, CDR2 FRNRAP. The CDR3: CASGSDTLEQYF. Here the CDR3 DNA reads TGTGCTAGTGGCTCGGACACGCTCGAGCAGTACTTC.

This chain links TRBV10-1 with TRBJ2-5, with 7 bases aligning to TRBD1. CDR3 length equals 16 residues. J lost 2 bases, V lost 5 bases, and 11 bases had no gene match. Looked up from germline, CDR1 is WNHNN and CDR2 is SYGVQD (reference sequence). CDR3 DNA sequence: TGCGCCAGCAGTCAAACAGGGGTTGTGGATCAAGAGACCCAGTACTTC. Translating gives CASSQTGVVDQETQYF.

In DNA form, the CDR3 reads TGTGCCATTCAACAGGGGGCAATGAACACTGAAGCTTTCTTT. As protein: CAIQQGAMNTEAFF. This chain joins TRBV10-3 and TRBJ1-1; 9 nucleotides match TRBD1. The CDR3 has 14 residues. CDR1 and CDR2 from the germline V gene are ENHRY and SYGVKD. V gave up 9 bases and J gave up 0 bases; unmatched junction bases: 5.

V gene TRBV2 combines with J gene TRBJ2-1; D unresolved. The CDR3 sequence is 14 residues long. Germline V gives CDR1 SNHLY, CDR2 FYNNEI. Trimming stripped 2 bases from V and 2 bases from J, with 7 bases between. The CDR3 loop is CASSELRAYNEQFF. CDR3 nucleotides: TGTGCCAGCAGTGAATTGCGCGCCTACAATGAGCAGTTCTTC. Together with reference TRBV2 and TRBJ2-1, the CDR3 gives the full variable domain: EPEVTQTPSHQVTQMGQEVILRCVPISNHLYFYWYRQILGQKVEFLVSFYNNEISEKSEIFDDQFSVERPDGSNFTLKIRSTKLEDSAMYFCASSELRAYNEQFFGPGTRLTVL.

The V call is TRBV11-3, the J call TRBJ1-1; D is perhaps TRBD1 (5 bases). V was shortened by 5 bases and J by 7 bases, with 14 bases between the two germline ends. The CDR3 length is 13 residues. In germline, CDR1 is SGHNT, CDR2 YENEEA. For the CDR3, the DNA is TGTGCCAGCAGCCCCTCCCGGGGGGGTGAAGCTTTCTTT. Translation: CASSPSRGGEAFF.

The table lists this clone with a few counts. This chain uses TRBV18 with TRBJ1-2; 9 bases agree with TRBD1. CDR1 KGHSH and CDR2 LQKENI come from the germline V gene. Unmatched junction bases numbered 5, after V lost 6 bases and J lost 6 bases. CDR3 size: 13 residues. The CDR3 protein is CASSLQGANGYTF. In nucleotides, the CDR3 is TGTGCCAGCTCGCTACAGGGGGCAAATGGCTACACCTTC.

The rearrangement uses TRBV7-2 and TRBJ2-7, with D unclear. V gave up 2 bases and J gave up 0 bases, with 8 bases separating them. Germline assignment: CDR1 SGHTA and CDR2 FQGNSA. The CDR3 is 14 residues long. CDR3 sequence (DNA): TGTGCCAGCAGCTTACAGGCCGGCTCCTACGAGCAGTACTTC. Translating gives CASSLQAGSYEQYF.

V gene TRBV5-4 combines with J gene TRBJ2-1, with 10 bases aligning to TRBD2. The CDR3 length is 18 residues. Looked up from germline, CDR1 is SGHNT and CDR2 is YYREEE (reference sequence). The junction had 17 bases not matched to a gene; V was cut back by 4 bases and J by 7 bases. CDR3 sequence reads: CASSQGSGGALGVNEQFF. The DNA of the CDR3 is TGTGCCAGCAGCCAGGGAAGCGGGGGGGCCCTAGGGGTGAATGAGCAGTTCTTC.

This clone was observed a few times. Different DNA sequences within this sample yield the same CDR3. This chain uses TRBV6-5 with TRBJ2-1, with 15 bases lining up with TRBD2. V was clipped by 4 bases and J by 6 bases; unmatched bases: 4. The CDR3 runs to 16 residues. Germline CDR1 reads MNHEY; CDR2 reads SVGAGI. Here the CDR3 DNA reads TGTGCCAGCAGTTCCCGGACTAGCGGGAGGGCCAATGAGCAGTTCTTC. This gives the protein CASSSRTSGRANEQFF.

The CDR3 DNA is TGTGCCAGCAGCCAGGGGGCAATGGGGAATGAAAAACTGTTTTTT. Residues: CASSQGAMGNEKLFF. J is TRBJ1-4 and V is TRBV14, with D perhaps TRBD1 (6 bases). Germline assignment: CDR1 SGHDN and CDR2 FVKESK. V lost 3 bases and J lost 5, with 13 bases in between. This CDR3 spans 15 amino acids.

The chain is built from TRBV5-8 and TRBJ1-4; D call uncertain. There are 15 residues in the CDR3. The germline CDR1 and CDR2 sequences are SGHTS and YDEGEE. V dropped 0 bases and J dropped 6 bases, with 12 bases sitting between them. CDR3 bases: TGTGCCAGCAGCTTGGTCCGAGACACCCATGAAAAACTGTTTTTT. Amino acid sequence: CASSLVRDTHEKLFF.

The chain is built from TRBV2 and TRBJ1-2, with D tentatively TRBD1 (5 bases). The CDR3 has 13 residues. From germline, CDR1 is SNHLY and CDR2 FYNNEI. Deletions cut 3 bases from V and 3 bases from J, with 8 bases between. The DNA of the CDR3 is TGTGCCAGCAGTGAGGGGGAGGACTATGGCTACACCTTC. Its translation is CASSEGEDYGYTF.

The CDR3, as DNA: TGCGCCAGCGCGGGGTGGGGCTCCTACAATGAGCAGTTCTTC. Encoded protein: CASAGWGSYNEQFF. This chain joins TRBV5-1 and TRBJ2-1, with D perhaps TRBD2 (6 bases). The germline V and J ends were trimmed by 7 bases and 0 bases, with 11 bases remaining between them. Germline assignment: CDR1 SGHRS and CDR2 YFSETQ. The CDR3 has 14 amino acids.

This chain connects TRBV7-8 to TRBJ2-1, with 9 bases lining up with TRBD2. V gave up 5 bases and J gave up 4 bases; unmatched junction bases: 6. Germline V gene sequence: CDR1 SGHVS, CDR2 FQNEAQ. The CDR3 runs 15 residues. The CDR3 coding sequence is TGTGCCAGCAGCCCTCTAGCGGGAAGGTACAATGAGCAGTTCTTC. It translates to CASSPLAGRYNEQFF.

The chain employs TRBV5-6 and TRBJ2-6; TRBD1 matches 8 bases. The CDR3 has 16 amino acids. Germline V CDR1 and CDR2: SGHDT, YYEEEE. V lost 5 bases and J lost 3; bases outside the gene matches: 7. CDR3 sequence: CASRPQGARGANVLTF. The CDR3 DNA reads TGTGCCAGCAGGCCTCAGGGGGCGCGTGGGGCCAACGTCCTGACTTTC.